What follows are 20 T cell receptor beta chains derived from one specimen sequenced in a study of T cell changes during pregnancy in multiple sclerosis. Measured with immunoSEQ multiplex PCR; TCRdb has only the in-frame clones, and not every one. The data hold tens of thousands of clones, with around 91% observed a single time. This specimen was CD4+ T cells from peripheral blood mononuclear cells, taken in the second trimester of pregnancy. The receptor source for this set is a female donor in good health, enrolled as a control in a pregnancy study.

This chain uses TRBV4-1 with TRBJ2-1, with 10 nucleotides matching TRBD1. Germline CDR1 reads MGHRA; CDR2 reads YSYEKL. V dropped 3 bases and J dropped 9; count of bases not matched to a gene: 8. The CDR3 covers 15 residues. DNA of the CDR3: TGCGCCAGCAGCCAGGCCGGGACAGGGGACGGTGAGCAGTTCTTC. Its protein product is CASSQAGTGDGEQFF.

The chain uses TRBV7-9 and TRBJ1-2; no reliable D call. Looked up from germline, CDR1 is SEHNR and CDR2 is FQNEAQ (reference sequence). V dropped 3 bases and J dropped 0 bases, with 8 bases sitting between them. This CDR3 is built from 14 residues. Here the CDR3 reads CASSFRGSNYGYTF. DNA of the CDR3: TGTGCCAGCAGCTTCCGGGGTTCTAACTATGGCTACACCTTC.

This chain uses TRBV7-2 with TRBJ2-1, with TRBD2 matching over 10 bases. The ends lost 5 bases at V and 5 bases at J; junction bases unmatched: 9. Germline CDR1 SGHTA, CDR2 FQGNSA. CDR3 size: 16 residues. As DNA, the CDR3 is TGTGCCAGCAGCAAACGTAGCGGGGGGTTACACAATGAGCAGTTCTTC. Encoded protein: CASSKRSGGLHNEQFF.

This chain connects TRBV7-9 to TRBJ2-3, with a weak D call TRBD1 (6 bases). CDR1 is SEHNR, CDR2 FQNEAQ, per germline (reference sequence). The CDR3 length is 14 residues. V was shortened by 1 base and J by 1 base, with 6 bases between the two germline ends. CDR3 region: CASSLGQGTDTQYF. CDR3 DNA: TGTGCCAGCAGCTTAGGACAGGGCACAGATACGCAGTATTTT.

The V gene is TRBV19, the J gene TRBJ2-3; weak D call: TRBD1 (7 bases). Germline CDR1 is LNHDA and CDR2 is SQIVND (reference sequence). This CDR3 has 14 residues. The V gene lost 8 bases and the J gene lost 5 bases, with 17 bases spanning the gap. CDR3 sequence (DNA): TGTGCCAGTGAGTACCAGGGGGGACGAGATACGCAGTATTTT. This gives the protein CASEYQGGRDTQYF.

This clone was recorded once. This chain connects TRBV19 to TRBJ1-5; 7 positions match TRBD1. CDR1 LNHDA and CDR2 SQIVND come from the germline V gene (reference sequence). V lost 0 bases, J lost 1 base, and 9 bases stayed unmatched. The CDR3 contains 18 residues. The CDR3 sequence: CASSIEALAQGSNQPQHF. The DNA for the CDR3 is TGTGCCAGTAGTATAGAAGCCCTAGCACAGGGGAGCAATCAGCCCCAGCATTTT.

V is TRBV14 and J is TRBJ1-4; TRBD1 agrees at 7 bases. The V gene's germline CDR1 is SGHDN and CDR2 FVKESK. After removal of 2 bases from V and 6 bases from J, the junction contained 6 bases not matched to a gene. The CDR3 has 15 residues. DNA of the CDR3: TGTGCCAGCAGCCAATTCCTCGGACAGGATGAAAAACTGTTTTTT. Its protein product is CASSQFLGQDEKLFF.

The chain couples TRBV27 to TRBJ1-1; D might be TRBD1 (6 bases). V lost 4 bases and J 1 base, leaving 10 bases between the germline ends. This CDR3 has 14 amino acids. The V gene's germline CDR1 is MNHEY and CDR2 SMNVEV (reference sequence). The CDR3: CASSSGVPNTEAFF. CDR3 sequence (DNA): TGTGCCAGCAGTTCAGGGGTTCCGAACACTGAAGCTTTCTTT.

V is TRBV2 and J is TRBJ2-5; TRBD1 matches 8 bases. TRBJ2-7 explains the end of the DNA better; the J call may be wrong. The CDR3 has 15 amino acids. Germline V lookup: CDR1 SNHLY, CDR2 FYNNEI. CDR3 region: CASKIQGATNHEQYF. For the CDR3, the DNA is TGTGCCAGCAAAATTCAGGGGGCGACCAACCACGAGCAGTACTTC.

This clone was counted only a few times. The chain carries TRBV2 and TRBJ1-4; the match to TRBD1 covers 8 bases. The CDR3 contains 15 residues. Looked up from germline, CDR1 is SNHLY and CDR2 is FYNNEI. V was pared by 5 bases and J by 8 bases, with 10 bases of the junction left unmatched. The chain's CDR3 is CASSLDRVLMEKLFF. In nucleotides, the CDR3 is TGTGCCAGCAGTTTGGACAGGGTCCTCATGGAAAAACTGTTTTTT. The full variable domain, its missing parts supplied by reference TRBV2 and TRBJ1-4, is EPEVTQTPSHQVTQMGQEVILRCVPISNHLYFYWYRQILGQKVEFLVSFYNNEISEKSEIFDDQFSVERPDGSNFTLKIRSTKLEDSAMYFCASSLDRVLMEKLFFGSGTQLSVL.

In this sample, this clone turned up once. This chain joins TRBV30 and TRBJ1-2, with 10 bases that match TRBD1. CDR3 length equals 16 residues. Germline V gene lookup returns CDR1 GTSNPN and CDR2 SVGIG (reference sequence). The ends lost 0 bases at V and 2 bases at J; junction bases unmatched: 6. Here the CDR3 DNA reads TGTGCCTGGAGTGTTCCCCGGACAGGGGGGAACTATGGCTACACCTTC. Translating gives CAWSVPRTGGNYGYTF.

This clone came up once. The rearrangement links TRBV7-2 to TRBJ1-2, with a tentative D call TRBD1 (6 bases). The germline V and J ends were trimmed by 1 base and 4 bases, with 10 bases remaining between them. This CDR3 region has 14 residues. The germline V gene encodes CDR1 SGHTA and CDR2 FQGNSA. The CDR3 sequence: CASSLGGQGYGYTF. CDR3 DNA sequence: TGTGCCAGCAGCTTAGGGGGGCAAGGCTATGGCTACACCTTC.

This clone was counted once. The chain joins TRBV5-8 to TRBJ2-7; D is possibly TRBD2 (5 bases). Germline-derived CDR1 and CDR2 are SGHTS and YDEGEE. The CDR3 totals 13 residues. The V end lost 0 bases, the J end lost 2 bases, and 6 bases lay between the germline ends. CDR3 amino acids: CASSLGGTYEQYF. The CDR3 nucleotides are TGTGCCAGCAGCTTGGGAGGGACCTACGAGCAGTACTTC. The full variable domain, rest sourced from reference TRBV5-8 and TRBJ2-7, is EAGVTQSPTHLIKTRGQQATLRCSPISGHTSVYWYQQALGLGLQFLLWYDEGEERNRGNFPPRFSGRQFPNYSSELNVNALELEDSALYLCASSLGGTYEQYFGPGTRLTVT.

The chain couples TRBV7-6 to TRBJ1-1, with D uncertain. Germline V gene data show CDR1 as SGHVS and CDR2 as FNYEAQ. Trimming shortened V by 5 bases and J by 4 bases, and 17 bases separated the two germline ends. The length of the CDR3 is 15 residues. The CDR3 reads CASSPIEQAITEAFF. DNA for the CDR3: TGTGCCAGCAGCCCCATTGAGCAGGCCATCACTGAAGCTTTCTTT.

V and J are TRBV5-1 and TRBJ2-1; 8 nucleotides line up with TRBD1. In germline, CDR1 is SGHRS, CDR2 YFSETQ. The CDR3 is 16 amino acids. Trimming removed 4 bases from V and 2 bases from J; junction bases left unmatched: 8. The CDR3 region is CASSQRAQGAYNEQFF. The DNA of the CDR3 is TGCGCCAGCAGCCAAAGAGCACAGGGGGCCTACAATGAGCAGTTCTTC.

The rearrangement joins TRBV7-2 to TRBJ1-3; D not certain. Germline V lookup: CDR1 SGHTA, CDR2 FQGNSA. Trimming cost V 5 bases and J 0 bases, with 14 bases left between them. The CDR3 is made up of 16 amino acids. CDR3 sequence (DNA): TGTGCCAGCAGCCCGGGGTTTAAAATCTCTGGAAACACCATATATTTT. Protein sequence: CASSPGFKISGNTIYF.

This clone was observed once. V is TRBV10-3 and J is TRBJ2-1, with TRBD2 identical over 11 bases. The CDR3 extends over 15 amino acids. The V and J ends lost 0 bases and 6 bases, in that order; junction bases with no gene match: 1. Germline lookup yields CDR1 ENHRY and CDR2 SYGVKD. CDR3 sequence: CAISESTSGANEQFF. The CDR3 DNA sequence: TGTGCCATCAGTGAGTCGACTAGCGGGGCCAATGAGCAGTTCTTC.

The gene calls are TRBV6-6 and TRBJ2-5, with 9 nucleotides matching TRBD2. This CDR3 has 14 amino acids. V was clipped by 6 bases and J by 3 bases; unmatched bases: 5. Germline V gives CDR1 MNHNY, CDR2 SVGAGI (reference sequence). This CDR3 reads CASSRSGGKETQYF. As DNA, the CDR3 is TGTGCCAGCAGCCGTAGCGGGGGAAAAGAGACCCAGTACTTC.

The V call is TRBV19, the J call TRBJ2-5, with TRBD2 matching 7 bases. Unmatched junction bases numbered 10, after V lost 4 bases and J lost 5 bases. The CDR3 length is 15 residues. Germline values: CDR1 LNHDA, CDR2 SQIVND (reference sequence). The CDR3 spells CASSNWVTSAETQYF. In DNA form, the CDR3 reads TGTGCCAGTAGTAACTGGGTCACTAGCGCGGAGACCCAGTACTTC.

The chain employs TRBV6-4 and TRBJ1-5, with D perhaps matching TRBD1 (5 bases). Trimming took 2 bases from V and 5 from J, leaving 10 bases between them. Germline CDR1 and CDR2: MRHNA and SNTAGT. The CDR3 spans 14 residues. The CDR3 nucleotides are TGTGCCAGCAGTGACCGGGGCGGGGATCAGCCCCAGCATTTT. Translating it yields CASSDRGGDQPQHF.